A selection of T cell receptor beta chains follows, all from one sample in a study of shared clonotypes between healthy human individuals. Sequencing used immunoSEQ multiplex PCR; TCRdb keeps in-frame clones, though not all of them. The sample includes fewer than 1.8 million clones, just under 99% of them seen just once. The sample comprised naive CD4+ T cells sorted from blood. The receptors derive from a man aged 25-40 years in good health. Each CDR3 is given with its conserved first and last residue. A D gene is named only where the DNA matches it firmly. Expanded clones get a size class; other rows say once, few or many, or leave the size out.

abundance,v_gene,j_gene,len,d_gene,CDR3aa,CDR3nt
once,TRBV11-2,TRBJ1-4,15,-,CASTSPGINNEKLFF,TGTGCCAGCACCTCCCCGGGGATAAACAATGAAAAACTGTTTTTT
-,TRBV6-6,TRBJ2-5,12,TRBD2,CASSGGGETQYF,TGTGCCAGCAGTGGGGGAGGGGAGACCCAGTACTTC
-,TRBV7-8,TRBJ1-1,13,-,CASSWYSNTEAFF,TGTGCCAGCAGCTGGTACTCGAACACTGAAGCTTTCTTT
-,TRBV9,TRBJ2-1,16,-,CASSGGVRVAHNEQFF,TGTGCCAGCAGCGGGGGTGTCAGAGTAGCTCACAATGAGCAGTTCTTC
-,TRBV7-2,TRBJ1-2,14,TRBD1,CASSAGQGGYGYTF,TGTGCCAGCAGCGCGGGACAGGGTGGCTATGGCTACACCTTC
-,TRBV7-2,TRBJ2-1,13,-,CASSSGALSTQFF,TGTGCCAGCAGCTCCGGGGCCTTGTCGACTCAGTTCTTC
-,TRBV25-1,TRBJ2-7,15,-,CASSDWDSGHHEQYF,TGTGCCAGCAGTGATTGGGACAGCGGGCACCACGAGCAGTACTTC
-,TRBV11-3,TRBJ2-5,11,-,CASSSGETQYF,TGTGCCAGCAGCTCGGGGGAGACCCAGTACTTC
-,TRBV9,TRBJ2-6,20,TRBD2,CASSVAITPGGNSGANVLTF,TGTGCCAGCAGCGTAGCGATTACTCCGGGAGGGAACTCTGGGGCCAACGTCCTGACTTTC
-,TRBV6-1,TRBJ1-2,11,-,CASGLWDGYTF,TGTGCCAGCGGCCTCTGGGATGGCTACACCTTC
-,TRBV5-1,TRBJ2-1,16,TRBD2,CASSLALAGVVDEQFF,TGCGCCAGCAGCTTGGCTCTAGCGGGAGTCGTCGATGAGCAGTTCTTC
-,TRBV6-1,TRBJ1-2,13,TRBD1,CASSAGGWYGYTF,TGTGCCAGCAGCGCAGGGGGCTGGTATGGCTACACCTTC
-,TRBV19,TRBJ2-1,16,-,CASSIRGASSYNEQFF,TGTGCCAGTAGTATAAGGGGAGCAAGCTCCTACAATGAGCAGTTCTTC
-,TRBV18,TRBJ2-4,17,TRBD2,CASSPLAGGRGKNIQYF,TGTGCCAGCTCACCCCTAGCGGGAGGGAGAGGCAAAAACATTCAGTACTTC
-,TRBV29-1,TRBJ1-2,13,-,CSVEGAENYGYTF,TGCAGCGTTGAGGGGGCGGAAAACTATGGCTACACCTTC
-,TRBV7-8,TRBJ2-7,14,-,CASSFLREPVPEYF,TGTGCCAGCAGCTTCCTCAGGGAGCCGGTGCCAGAGTACTTC
-,TRBV2,TRBJ2-2,15,TRBD1,CASSERTGGPGELFF,TGTGCCAGCAGTGAGAGGACAGGGGGCCCCGGGGAGCTGTTTTTT
-,TRBV11-2,TRBJ2-6,16,-,CASSLGAGSGANVLTF,TGTGCCAGCAGCTTAGGTGCGGGTTCCGGGGCCAACGTCCTGACTTTC
-,TRBV25-1,TRBJ2-2,11,TRBD2,CASSERGTILF,TGTGCCAGCAGTGAACGGGGGACTATCCTCTTT
-,TRBV10-3,TRBJ2-7,13,-,CAISSPGRDEQYF,TGTGCCATCAGTTCCCCCGGAAGGGACGAGCAGTACTTC
-,TRBV7-9,TRBJ1-2,15,-,CASSLARQGGYGYTF,TGTGCCAGCAGCTTAGCCCGGCAGGGCGGGTATGGCTACACCTTC
-,TRBV7-2,TRBJ1-5,14,TRBD1,CASSSRQGAQPQHF,TGTGCCAGCAGCTCGCGACAGGGGGCTCAGCCCCAGCATTTT
-,TRBV18,TRBJ1-3,15,-,CASSPSSGLRNTIYF,TGTGCCAGCTCACCATCATCGGGGCTGAGAAACACCATATATTTT
-,TRBV28,TRBJ1-5,15,-,CASGRRGTKNQPQHF,TGTGCCAGCGGTCGACGTGGGACAAAGAATCAGCCCCAGCATTTT
-,TRBV9,TRBJ2-7,14,-,CASSVGVIPGEQYF,TGTGCCAGCAGCGTTGGAGTGATTCCGGGCGAGCAGTACTTC
-,TRBV10-3,TRBJ2-3,14,-,CAISDTGTTDTQYF,TGTGCCATCAGCGACACAGGTACCACAGATACGCAGTATTTT
-,TRBV29-1,TRBJ2-3,12,-,CSVDSGTDTQYF,TGCAGCGTTGACTCCGGGACAGATACGCAGTATTTT
-,TRBV30,TRBJ1-3,15,-,CAYTGTPSSGNTIYF,TGTGCCTATACTGGGACTCCGAGCTCTGGAAACACCATATATTTT
once,TRBV18,TRBJ2-1,14,TRBD2,CASSPGLANNEQFF,TGTGCCAGCTCACCGGGACTAGCTAACAATGAGCAGTTCTTC
-,TRBV30,TRBJ1-1,13,-,CAWSLLVNTEAFF,TGTGCCTGGAGCCTCCTCGTGAACACTGAAGCTTTCTTT
-,TRBV5-4,TRBJ2-2,16,TRBD2,CASSLVGLAGTGELFF,TGTGCCAGCAGCTTGGTGGGCTTAGCGGGCACCGGGGAGCTGTTTTTT
-,TRBV9,TRBJ2-5,17,TRBD2,CASSPRTSGKVVETQYF,TGTGCCAGCAGCCCAAGGACTAGCGGGAAGGTGGTAGAGACCCAGTACTTC
-,TRBV5-1,TRBJ2-3,15,-,CASSLGPTSTDTQYF,TGCGCCAGCAGCCTGGGTCCGACTAGCACAGATACGCAGTATTTT